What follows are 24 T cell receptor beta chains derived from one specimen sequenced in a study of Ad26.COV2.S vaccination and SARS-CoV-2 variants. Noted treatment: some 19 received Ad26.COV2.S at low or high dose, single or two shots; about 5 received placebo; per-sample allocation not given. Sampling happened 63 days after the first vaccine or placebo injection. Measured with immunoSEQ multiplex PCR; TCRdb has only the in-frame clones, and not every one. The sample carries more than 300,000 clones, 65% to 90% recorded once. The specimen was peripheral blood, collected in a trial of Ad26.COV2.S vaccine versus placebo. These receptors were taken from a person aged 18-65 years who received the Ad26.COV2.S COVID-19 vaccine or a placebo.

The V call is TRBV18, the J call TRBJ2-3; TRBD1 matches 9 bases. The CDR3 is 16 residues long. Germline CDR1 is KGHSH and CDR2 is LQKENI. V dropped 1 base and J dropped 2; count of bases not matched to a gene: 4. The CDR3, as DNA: TGTGCCAGCTCACCACTTAGGACAGGGGACACAGATACGCAGTATTTT. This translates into CASSPLRTGDTDTQYF.

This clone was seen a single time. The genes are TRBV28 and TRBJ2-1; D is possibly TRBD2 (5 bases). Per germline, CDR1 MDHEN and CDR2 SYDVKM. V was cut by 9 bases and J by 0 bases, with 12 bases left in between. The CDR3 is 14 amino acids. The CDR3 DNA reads TGTGCCAGTACCAGCGGCAGCTCCTACAATGAGCAGTTCTTC. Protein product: CASTSGSSYNEQFF.

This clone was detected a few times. The CDR3 nucleotides are TGTGCCAGCAGTTACGGTAGACAAGAGACCCAGTACTTC. Amino acids: CASSYGRQETQYF. The J gene is TRBJ2-5, the V gene TRBV6-6; D is uncertain. Trimming stripped 2 bases from V and 2 bases from J, with 6 bases between. CDR1 is MNHNY and CDR2 is SVGAGI in the germline V gene (reference sequence). The CDR3 contains 13 residues.

Here the CDR3 reads CASVYEQYF. The CDR3 DNA is TGTGCCAGCGTCTACGAGCAGTACTTC. This rearrangement joins TRBV12-3 or TRBV12-4 to TRBJ2-7; D remains unclear. This CDR3 is built from 9 residues. Trimming removed 8 bases from V and 3 bases from J, with 2 bases in between.

The CDR3 coding sequence is TGTGCCAGTAGTTTCCAGGGGGGTAATCAGCCCCAGCATTTT. It yields the protein CASSFQGGNQPQHF. This rearrangement joins TRBV19 to TRBJ1-5, with 7 nucleotides matching TRBD1. J lost 4 bases, V lost 5 bases, and 5 bases had no gene match. This CDR3 contains 14 residues. Germline lookup yields CDR1 LNHDA and CDR2 SQIVND (reference sequence).

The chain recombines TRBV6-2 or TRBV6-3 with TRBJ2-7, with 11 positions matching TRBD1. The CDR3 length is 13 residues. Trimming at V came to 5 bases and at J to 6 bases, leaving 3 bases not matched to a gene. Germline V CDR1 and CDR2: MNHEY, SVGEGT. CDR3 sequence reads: CASSPGQGVEQYF. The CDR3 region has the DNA TGTGCCAGCAGTCCGGGACAGGGGGTCGAGCAGTACTTC.

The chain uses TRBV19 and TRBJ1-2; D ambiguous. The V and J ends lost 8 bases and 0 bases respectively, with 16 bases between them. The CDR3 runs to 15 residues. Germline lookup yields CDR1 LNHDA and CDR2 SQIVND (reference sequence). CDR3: CASWVRGSANYGYTF. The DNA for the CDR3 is TGTGCCAGTTGGGTCCGGGGATCCGCTAACTATGGCTACACCTTC.

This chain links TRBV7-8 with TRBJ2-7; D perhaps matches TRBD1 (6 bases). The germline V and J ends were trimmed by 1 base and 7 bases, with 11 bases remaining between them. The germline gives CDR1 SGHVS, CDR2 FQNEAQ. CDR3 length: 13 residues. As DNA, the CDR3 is TGTGCCAGCAGCTTAGGGGGGCAGAAGGAGCAGTACTTC. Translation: CASSLGGQKEQYF.

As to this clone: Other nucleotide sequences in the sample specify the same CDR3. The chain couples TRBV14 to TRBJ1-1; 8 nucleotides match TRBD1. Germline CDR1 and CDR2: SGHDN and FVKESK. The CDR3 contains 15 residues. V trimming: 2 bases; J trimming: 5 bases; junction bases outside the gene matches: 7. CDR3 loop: CASSQLDRVGTEAFF. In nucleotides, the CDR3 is TGTGCCAGCAGCCAATTGGACAGGGTGGGTACTGAAGCTTTCTTT. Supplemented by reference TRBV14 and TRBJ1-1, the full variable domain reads EAGVTQFPSHSVIEKGQTVTLRCDPISGHDNLYWYRRVMGKEIKFLLHFVKESKQDESGMPNNRFLAERTGGTYSTLKVQPAELEDSGVYFCASSQLDRVGTEAFFGQGTRLTVV.

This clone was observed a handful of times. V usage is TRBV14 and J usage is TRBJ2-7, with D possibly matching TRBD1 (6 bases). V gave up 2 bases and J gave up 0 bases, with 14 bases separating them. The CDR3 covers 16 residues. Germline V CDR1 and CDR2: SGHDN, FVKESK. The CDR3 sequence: CASSQLGAASSYEQYF. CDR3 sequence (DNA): TGTGCCAGCAGCCAACTGGGGGCTGCGAGCTCCTACGAGCAGTACTTC. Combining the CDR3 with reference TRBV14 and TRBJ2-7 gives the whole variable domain EAGVTQFPSHSVIEKGQTVTLRCDPISGHDNLYWYRRVMGKEIKFLLHFVKESKQDESGMPNNRFLAERTGGTYSTLKVQPAELEDSGVYFCASSQLGAASSYEQYFGPGTRLTVT.

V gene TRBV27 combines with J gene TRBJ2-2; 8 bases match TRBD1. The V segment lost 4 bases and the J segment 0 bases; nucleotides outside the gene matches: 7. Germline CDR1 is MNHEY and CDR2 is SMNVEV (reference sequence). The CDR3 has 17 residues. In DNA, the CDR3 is TGTGCCAGCAGTTCGGGGACAGGACAAGCGAACACCGGGGAGCTGTTTTTT. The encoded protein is CASSSGTGQANTGELFF.

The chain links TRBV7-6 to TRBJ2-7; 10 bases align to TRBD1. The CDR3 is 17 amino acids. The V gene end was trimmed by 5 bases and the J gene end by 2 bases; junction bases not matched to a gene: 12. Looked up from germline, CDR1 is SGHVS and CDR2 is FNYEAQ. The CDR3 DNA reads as TGTGCCAGCAGCCCCCAAGGGACAGGGGAGAATACCTACGAGCAGTACTTC. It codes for CASSPQGTGENTYEQYF. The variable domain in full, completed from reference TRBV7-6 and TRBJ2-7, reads GAGVSQSPRYKVTKRGQDVALRCDPISGHVSLYWYRQALGQGPEFLTYFNYEAQQDKSGLPNDRFSAERPEGSISTLTIQRTEQRDSAMYRCASSPQGTGENTYEQYFGPGTRLTVT.

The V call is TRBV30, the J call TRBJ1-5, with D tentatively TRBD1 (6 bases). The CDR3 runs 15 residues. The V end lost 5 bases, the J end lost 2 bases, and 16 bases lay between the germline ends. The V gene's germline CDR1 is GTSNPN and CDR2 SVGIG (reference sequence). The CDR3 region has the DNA TGTGCCTGGTCACAGGGAATGGTTGGCAATCAGCCCCAGCATTTT. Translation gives CAWSQGMVGNQPQHF.

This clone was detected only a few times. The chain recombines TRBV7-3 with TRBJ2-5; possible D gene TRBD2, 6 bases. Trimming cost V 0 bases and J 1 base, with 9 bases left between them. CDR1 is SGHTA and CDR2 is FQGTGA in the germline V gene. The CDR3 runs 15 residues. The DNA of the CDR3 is TGTGCCAGCAGCTTAACGGGGGGACGCCAAGAGACCCAGTACTTC. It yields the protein CASSLTGGRQETQYF.

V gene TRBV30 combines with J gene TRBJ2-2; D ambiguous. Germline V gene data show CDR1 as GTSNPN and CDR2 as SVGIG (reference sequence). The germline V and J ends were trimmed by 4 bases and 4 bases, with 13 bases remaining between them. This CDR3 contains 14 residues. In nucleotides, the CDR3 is TGTGCCTGGATCCCCCAGGCTGGCACCGGGGAGCTGTTTTTT. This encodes CAWIPQAGTGELFF.

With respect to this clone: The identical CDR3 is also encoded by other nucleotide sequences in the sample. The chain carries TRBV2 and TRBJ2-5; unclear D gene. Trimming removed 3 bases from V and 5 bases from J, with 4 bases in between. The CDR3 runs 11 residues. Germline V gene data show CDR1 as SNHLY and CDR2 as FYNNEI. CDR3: CASSEGETQYF. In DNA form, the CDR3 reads TGTGCCAGCAGTGAGGGCGAGACCCAGTACTTC. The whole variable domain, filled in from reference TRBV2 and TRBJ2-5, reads EPEVTQTPSHQVTQMGQEVILRCVPISNHLYFYWYRQILGQKVEFLVSFYNNEISEKSEIFDDQFSVERPDGSNFTLKIRSTKLEDSAMYFCASSEGETQYFGPGTRLLVL.

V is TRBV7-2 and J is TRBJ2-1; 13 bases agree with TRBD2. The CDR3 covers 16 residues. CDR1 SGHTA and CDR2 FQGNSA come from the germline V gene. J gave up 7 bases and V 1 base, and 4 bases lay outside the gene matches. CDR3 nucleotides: TGTGCCAGCAGCTTAGGGACTAGCGGGAGAATGAATGAGCAGTTCTTC. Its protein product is CASSLGTSGRMNEQFF.

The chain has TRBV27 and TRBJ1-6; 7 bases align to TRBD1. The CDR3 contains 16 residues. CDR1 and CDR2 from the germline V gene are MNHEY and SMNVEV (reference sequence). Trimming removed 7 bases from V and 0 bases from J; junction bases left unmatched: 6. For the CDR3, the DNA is TGTGCCAGCACCTACAGGGGCCCCTCCTATAATTCACCCCTCCACTTT. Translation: CASTYRGPSYNSPLHF.

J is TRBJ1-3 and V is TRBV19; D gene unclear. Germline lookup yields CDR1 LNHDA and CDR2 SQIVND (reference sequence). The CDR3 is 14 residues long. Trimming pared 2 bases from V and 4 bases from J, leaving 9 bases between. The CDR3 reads CASSILGAGNTIYF. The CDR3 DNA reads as TGTGCCAGTAGTATACTGGGAGCCGGAAACACCATATATTTT.

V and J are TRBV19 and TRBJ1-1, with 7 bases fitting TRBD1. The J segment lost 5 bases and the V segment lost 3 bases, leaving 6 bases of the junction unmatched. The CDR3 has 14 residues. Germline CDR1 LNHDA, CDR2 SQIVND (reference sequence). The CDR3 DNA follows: TGTGCCAGTAGTATCTCATCAGGGGGGACTGAAGCTTTCTTT. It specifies CASSISSGGTEAFF.

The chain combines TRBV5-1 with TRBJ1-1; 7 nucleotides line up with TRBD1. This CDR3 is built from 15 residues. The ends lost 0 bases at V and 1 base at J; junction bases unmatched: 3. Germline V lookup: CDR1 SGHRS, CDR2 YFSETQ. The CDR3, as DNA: TGCGCCAGCAGCTTGGGTGGGACAGAGAACACTGAAGCTTTCTTT. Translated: CASSLGGTENTEAFF. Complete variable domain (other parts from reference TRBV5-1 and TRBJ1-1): KAGVTQTPRYLIKTRGQQVTLSCSPISGHRSVSWYQQTPGQGLQFLFEYFSETQRNKGNFPGRFSGRQFSNSRSEMNVSTLELGDSALYLCASSLGGTENTEAFFGQGTRLTVV.

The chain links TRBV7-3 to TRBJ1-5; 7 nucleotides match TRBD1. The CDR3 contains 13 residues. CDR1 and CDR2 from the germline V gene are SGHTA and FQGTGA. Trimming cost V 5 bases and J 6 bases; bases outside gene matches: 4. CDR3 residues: CASSQGEGQPQHF. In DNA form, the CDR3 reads TGTGCCAGCAGCCAGGGGGAAGGTCAGCCCCAGCATTTT.

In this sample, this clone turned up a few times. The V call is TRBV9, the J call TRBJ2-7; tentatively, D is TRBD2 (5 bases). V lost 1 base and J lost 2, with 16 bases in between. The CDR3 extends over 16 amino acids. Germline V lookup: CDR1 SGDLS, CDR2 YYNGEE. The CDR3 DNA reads TGTGCCAGCAGCGTAAGAGGGAACAACCCCCCCTACGAGCAGTACTTC. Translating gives CASSVRGNNPPYEQYF. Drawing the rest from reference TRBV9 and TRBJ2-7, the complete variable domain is DSGVTQTPKHLITATGQRVTLRCSPRSGDLSVYWYQQSLDQGLQFLIQYYNGEERAKGNILERFSAQQFPDLHSELNLSSLELGDSALYFCASSVRGNNPPYEQYFGPGTRLTVT.

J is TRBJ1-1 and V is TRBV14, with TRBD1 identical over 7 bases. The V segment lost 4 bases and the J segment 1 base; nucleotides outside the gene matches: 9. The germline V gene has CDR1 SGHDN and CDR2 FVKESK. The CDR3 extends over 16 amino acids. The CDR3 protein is CASSPQGDPGNTEAFF. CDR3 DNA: TGTGCCAGCAGCCCTCAGGGGGACCCGGGGAACACTGAAGCTTTCTTT.